The sample holds one count of the clone carrying this TCR beta chain. This CDR3 contains 15 residues. Trimming took 4 bases from V and 4 from J; bases not matched to a gene: 8. Looked up from germline, CDR1 is SGDLS and CDR2 is YYNGEE. The Seattle site enrolled patients during active infection and followed them longitudinally. The data were taken from a study of blood T cell repertoires in COVID-19. About the study: Samples of COVID-19 (acute and convalescent) were obtained from the United States, Italy and Spain. The cDNA or gDNA used as material had been derived from T cells, B-cell-depleted T cells, or PBMCs.

Original handling: Nucleated cell number was recorded as an estimate derived from reference gene primer amplification. Sequencing used immunoSEQ multiplex PCR; TCRdb keeps in-frame clones, though not all of them. The V and J calls and clone size come from that table; D and trimming were worked out from the DNA. This table holds around 90,000 clones, 88% found once. The source is a man between 45 and 60 years old with COVID-19, enrolled during active disease. The V gene is TRBV9, the J gene TRBJ1-2, with TRBD1 matching over 9 bases. The sequencing sample was made of peripheral blood. Written as DNA, the CDR3 is TGTGCCAGCAGCAGTGGGACAGGGAGTCTCTATGGCTACACCTTC. Amino acid sequence: CASSSGTGSLYGYTF. The full variable domain, with the rest looked up from reference TRBV9 and TRBJ1-2, is DSGVTQTPKHLITATGQRVTLRCSPRSGDLSVYWYQQSLDQGLQFLIQYYNGEERAKGNILERFSAQQFPDLHSELNLSSLELGDSALYFCASSSGTGSLYGYTFGSGTRLTVV.